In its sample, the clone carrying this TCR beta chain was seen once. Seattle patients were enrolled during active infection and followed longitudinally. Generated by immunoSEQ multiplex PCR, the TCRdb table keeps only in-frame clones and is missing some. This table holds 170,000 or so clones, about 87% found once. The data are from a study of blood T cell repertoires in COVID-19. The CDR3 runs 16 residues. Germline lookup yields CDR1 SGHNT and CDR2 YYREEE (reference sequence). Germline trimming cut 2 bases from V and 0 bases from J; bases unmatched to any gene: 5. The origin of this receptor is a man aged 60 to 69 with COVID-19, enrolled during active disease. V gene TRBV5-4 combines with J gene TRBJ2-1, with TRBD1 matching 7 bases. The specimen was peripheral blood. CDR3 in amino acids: CASSFGGTVSYNEQFF. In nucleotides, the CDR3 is TGTGCCAGCAGCTTTGGTGGGACAGTCTCCTACAATGAGCAGTTCTTC.